This is a list of T cell receptor beta chains from one sample in a study of blood T cell repertoires in COVID-19. This table comes from immunoSEQ multiplex PCR, and its TCRdb copy is limited to in-frame clones, with some not included. The sample lists more than 75,000 clones; more than 70% were seen once. The specimen sequenced was peripheral blood. The receptors shown here come from a woman of 80 years or more with active COVID-19. Both conserved end residues are part of each CDR3. Each record gives: CDR3 length, J gene, V gene, clone size, D gene, CDR3 DNA, CDR3 protein. D genes are given only for firm matches. Rows give clone size only sometimes, using once, few, many, or a class for an expanded clone.

15 TRBJ1-3 TRBV7-2 . . TGTGCCAGCGCCAAGTCAGGGTCCTCGGGAAACACCATATATTTT CASAKSGSSGNTIYF
15 TRBJ2-1 TRBV9 . TRBD2 TGTGCCAGCAGCGTAGCGGGAGGACTCCACAATGAGCAGTTCTTC CASSVAGGLHNEQFF
15 TRBJ2-2 TRBV2 . TRBD2 TGTGCCAGCAGTGTGCGGGAGGGCCCCACCGGGGAGCTGTTTTTT CASSVREGPTGELFF
16 TRBJ1-5 TRBV15 . TRBD1 TGTGCCACCAGCAGAGCCCTCGACAGGGACAATCAGCCCCAGCATTTT CATSRALDRDNQPQHF
16 TRBJ2-4 TRBV5-1 . . TGCGCCAGCAGCTGGGGGACTGGCACAGTGGGCATTGTTCAGTACTTC CASSWGTGTVGIVQYF
16 TRBJ1-2 TRBV6-6 . TRBD1 TGTGCCAGCAGCCTCCGGGGGGACAGGACTAACTATGGCTACACCTTC CASSLRGDRTNYGYTF
15 TRBJ2-2 TRBV25-1 . . TGTGCCAGCAGCAAGATGACAGTCGTCACCGGGGAGCTGTTTTTT CASSKMTVVTGELFF
15 TRBJ2-1 TRBV18 . . TGTGCCAGCTCACCAGAAACAGTATCCTACAATGAGCAGTTCTTC CASSPETVSYNEQFF
18 TRBJ2-1 TRBV4-1 . TRBD2 TGCGCCAGCAGCCAAGTCGACATGGGACTAGCGGGGTACAATGAGCAGTTCTTC CASSQVDMGLAGYNEQFF
14 TRBJ1-1 TRBV9 . . TGTGCCAGCAGCGTTACCCAGGGGAGAACTGAAGCTTTCTTT CASSVTQGRTEAFF
15 TRBJ2-1 TRBV19 . . TGTGCCAGTAGATACGGGAGAAGCTCCTACAATGAGCAGTTCTTC CASRYGRSSYNEQFF
16 TRBJ2-3 TRBV7-2 . TRBD2 TGTGCCAGCAGCTTAGGGGCGACTAGCGGCACAGATACGCAGTATTTT CASSLGATSGTDTQYF
13 TRBJ2-3 TRBV6-6 . . TGTGCCAGCATTCCCAGCAGGGGTGATACGCAGTATTTT CASIPSRGDTQYF
13 TRBJ1-5 TRBV29-1 . . TGCAGCGTTGGAGGGAGTCGGGCCCAGCCCCAGCATTTT CSVGGSRAQPQHF
12 TRBJ2-7 TRBV2 . . TGTGCCAGCACCGACTACTCCTACGAGCAGTACTTC CASTDYSYEQYF
14 TRBJ2-7 TRBV19 . . TGTGCCAGTAGTATACAGGCCGGCACCTACGAGCAGTACTTC CASSIQAGTYEQYF
10 TRBJ1-2 TRBV20-1 . . TGCAGTGCTAGAGGTCGTGGCTACACCTTC CSARGRGYTF
15 TRBJ2-5 TRBV5-1 . TRBD2 TGCGCCAGCAGCTTGTCGCGGGAGGGTCTTAAGACCCAGTACTTC CASSLSREGLKTQYF
13 TRBJ2-3 TRBV19 . TRBD2 TGTGCCAGCCGGACTAGCGGGACAGATACGCAGTATTTT CASRTSGTDTQYF
15 TRBJ2-1 TRBV6-4 . TRBD2 TGTGCCAGCAGTGACGCTGGCGGGAGGGCCAGGTGGCAGTTCTTC CASSDAGGRARWQFF
15 TRBJ2-7 TRBV24-1 . TRBD2 TGTGCCACCAGTGATCAGAGAGGGACTATCGACGAGCAGTACTTC CATSDQRGTIDEQYF
16 TRBJ2-3 TRBV20-1 . TRBD1 TGCAGTGCTAGTGACACCGGGACAGGGGGCACAGATACGCAGTATTTT CSASDTGTGGTDTQYF
15 TRBJ2-1 TRBV18 . TRBD2 TGTGCCAGCTCAGCTACTAGCGGGGGAAACAATGAGCAGTTCTTC CASSATSGGNNEQFF
16 TRBJ2-7 TRBV5-1 . TRBD2 TGCGCCAGCAGCTGGCTCGGGACTAGCGGGAGATTCGGGCAGTACTTC CASSWLGTSGRFGQYF
14 TRBJ2-3 TRBV2 . TRBD1 TGTGCCACCCACCGGGACAGGGGGGGAGATACGCAGTATTTT CATHRDRGGDTQYF
13 TRBJ1-1 TRBV7-2 . . TGTGCCAGCAGTAGACAGGTTGGGGAGGAAGCTTTCTTT CASSRQVGEEAFF
18 TRBJ1-2 TRBV28 . . TGTGCCAGCAGGGATCTACTCCAAGGGACTCGCGGGAGTTATGGCTACACCTTC CASRDLLQGTRGSYGYTF
12 TRBJ2-3 TRBV18 . . TGTGCCAGCTACCACGGGGCAGATACGCAGTATTTT CASYHGADTQYF
12 TRBJ2-3 TRBV29-1 few TRBD1 TGCAGCGTTGAAGACCAGAGGACAGGGGGCAATTTT CSVEDQRTGGNF
14 TRBJ2-1 TRBV7-3 . . TGTGCCAGCAGTTTAACGGCTGACACAGATGAGCAGTTCTTC CASSLTADTDEQFF
14 TRBJ2-1 TRBV6-6 . . TGTGCCAGCAGTTACTCCACTAGTTACAATGAGCAGTTCTTC CASSYSTSYNEQFF
13 TRBJ2-1 TRBV28 . . TGTGCCAGCGGGGGGATGCGAAACAATGAGCAGTTCTTC CASGGMRNNEQFF
16 TRBJ1-2 TRBV2 . TRBD1 TGTGCCAGCAGTGAAGCGCGGGACAGGGGGTTTCGAGGCTACACCTTC CASSEARDRGFRGYTF
16 TRBJ1-6 TRBV5-1 . TRBD1 TGCGCCAGCAGCTTGGTTGGGGACAGGGCCGGGTCACCCCTCCACTTT CASSLVGDRAGSPLHF
18 TRBJ2-1 TRBV3-1/TRBV3-2 . TRBD2 TGTGCCAGCAGCCGATTTGGCCCCGGACTAGCGGGATGGGGTCAGCAGTTCTTC CASSRFGPGLAGWGQQFF
15 TRBJ2-1 TRBV11-3 . TRBD1 TGTGCCAGCAGCGTTAGGACAGGGGGGTCATATGAGCAGTTCTTC CASSVRTGGSYEQFF
15 TRBJ2-3 TRBV5-1 . TRBD2 TGCGCCAGCATGACTAGCTCCGCACGCACAGATACGCAGTATTTT CASMTSSARTDTQYF
16 TRBJ1-4 TRBV15 . . TGTGCCACCAGCAGGGACGGCGGGGGATCTAATGAAAAACTGTTTTTT CATSRDGGGSNEKLFF
13 TRBJ1-1 TRBV7-3 . . TGTGCCAGCAGCTTAAGGAGGGGCGCTGAAGCTTTCTTT CASSLRRGAEAFF
15 TRBJ2-2 TRBV2 . TRBD1 TGTGCCAGCAGTGAGGTACAGGGGGCGCCCGGGGAGCTGTTTTTT CASSEVQGAPGELFF
15 TRBJ2-1 TRBV19 . TRBD2 TGTGCCAGTAGTATCGGGGCTAGCGGGAGAACTGAGCAGTTCTTC CASSIGASGRTEQFF
13 TRBJ2-7 TRBV9 . TRBD1 TGTGCCAGCAGCCGGACAGGGTACAGCGAGCAGTACTTC CASSRTGYSEQYF
13 TRBJ1-5 TRBV7-3 . . TGTGCCAGCAGTCGAACCAGGGATCAGCCCCAGCATTTT CASSRTRDQPQHF
16 TRBJ2-7 TRBV28 . TRBD1 TGTGCCAGCAGCTCCGGGACAGGGAGTAGCTCCTACGAGCAGTACTTC CASSSGTGSSSYEQYF
14 TRBJ2-7 TRBV7-2 . TRBD2 TGTGCCAGCAGCTCCCAGCGGGGGTCCTACGAGCAGTACTTC CASSSQRGSYEQYF
13 TRBJ2-1 TRBV6-2/TRBV6-3 . . TGTGCCAGCAGTTACTCGCCGGAGAATGAGCAGTTCTTC CASSYSPENEQFF
13 TRBJ1-1 TRBV7-8 . . TGTGCCAGCAGCTTATCCACAGGGACTGAAGCTTTCTTT CASSLSTGTEAFF
14 TRBJ1-4 TRBV19 . TRBD1 TGTGCCAGTAGCGGGGGACAGGACGTAAGAAAACTGTTTTTT CASSGGQDVRKLFF
12 TRBJ1-1 TRBV11-3 . . TGTGCCAGCAGCTTAGATCGAGGGAACGCTTTCTTT CASSLDRGNAFF
12 TRBJ2-1 TRBV20-1 once TRBD2 TGCAGTGCTAGTAGCAGCGGGACCGAGCAGTTCTTC CSASSSGTEQFF
16 TRBJ2-3 TRBV5-4 . TRBD1 TGTGCCAGCAAAATAAGGACAGGGGGTCTTCAGGATACGCAGTATTTT CASKIRTGGLQDTQYF
16 TRBJ2-3 TRBV4-2 . TRBD1 TGTGCCAGCAGCCAACCCGGACAGGGAAGCACAGATACGCAGTATTTT CASSQPGQGSTDTQYF
16 TRBJ2-1 TRBV5-6 . . TGTGCCAGCAGCTTGGTAGGAGGGGGCCCCTACAATGAGCAGTTCTTC CASSLVGGGPYNEQFF